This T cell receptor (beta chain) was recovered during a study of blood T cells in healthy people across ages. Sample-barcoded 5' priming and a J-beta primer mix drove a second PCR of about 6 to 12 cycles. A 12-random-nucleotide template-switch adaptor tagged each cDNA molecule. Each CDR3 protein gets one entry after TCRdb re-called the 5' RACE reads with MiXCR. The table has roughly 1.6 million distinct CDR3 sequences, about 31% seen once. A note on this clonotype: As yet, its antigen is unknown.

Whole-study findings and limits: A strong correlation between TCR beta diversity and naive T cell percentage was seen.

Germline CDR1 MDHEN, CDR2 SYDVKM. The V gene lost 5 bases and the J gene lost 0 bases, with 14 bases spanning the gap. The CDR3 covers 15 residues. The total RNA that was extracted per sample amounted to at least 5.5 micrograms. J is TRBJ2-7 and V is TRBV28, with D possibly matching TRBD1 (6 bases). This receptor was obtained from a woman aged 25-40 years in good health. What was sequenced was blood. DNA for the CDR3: TGTGCCAGCAGTCCTCCCGACAGGAGCTCCTACGAGCAGTACTTC. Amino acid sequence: CASSPPDRSSYEQYF. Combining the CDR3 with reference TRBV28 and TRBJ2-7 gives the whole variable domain DVKVTQSSRYLVKRTGEKVFLECVQDMDHENMFWYRQDPGLGLRLIYFSYDVKMKEKGDIPEGYSVSREKKERFSLILESASTNQTSMYLCASSPPDRSSYEQYFGPGTRLTVT.